The source of this T cell receptor (beta chain) is a study of blood T cells in healthy people across ages. Combining a sample-barcoded 5' primer with a J-beta primer mix, a second PCR ran for roughly 7 to 11 cycles. TCRdb ran MiXCR on the 5' RACE reads and lists one entry per CDR3 protein. The sample holds around 870,000 distinct CDR3 sequences, more than 25% seen once. The table lists this clonotype with many counts. What it binds is unknown. The study's findings and limits: No conclusive comparison of naive versus antigen-experienced cells was possible with unsorted PBMCs.

Trimming shortened V by 0 bases and J by 3 bases, and 15 bases separated the two germline ends. Germline lookup yields CDR1 MNHEY and CDR2 SMNVEV (reference sequence). This CDR3 has 16 residues. The chain couples TRBV27 to TRBJ2-7; D perhaps matches TRBD1 (5 bases). The clonotype comes from a woman older than 75 in good health. Sequencing used blood. The CDR3 DNA reads as TGTGCCAGCAGTTTATCGGTGGGGCCCTACCTCTACGAGCAGTACTTC. Translating gives CASSLSVGPYLYEQYF.